These T cell receptor beta chains were read from a single sample in a study of blood T cell repertoires in COVID-19. Libraries were prepared by immunoSEQ multiplex PCR; TCRdb keeps only in-frame clonotypes and omits some of them. Here the sample spans around 210,000 clones, about 86% being singletons. The sequenced sample was peripheral blood. These receptors all stem from a man aged 18-30 years with active or convalescent COVID-19. The CDR3 runs from the conserved cysteine through the conserved F or W. The order of the fields is V gene, J gene, CDR3 protein.

V: TRBV2; J: TRBJ2-7; CDR3: CASRGGAGLSPYEQYF
V: TRBV15; J: TRBJ1-5; CDR3: CATSREDRRAQPQHF
V: TRBV9; J: TRBJ1-2; CDR3: CASSVRPDKDNYGYTF
V: TRBV27; J: TRBJ1-2; CDR3: CASSLDFGTGLLYGYTF
V: TRBV28; J: TRBJ2-7; CDR3: CASSFIPGQGGGEQYF
V: TRBV14; J: TRBJ2-1; CDR3: CASSPNGQGLAGGHNEQFF
V: TRBV27; J: TRBJ2-1; CDR3: CASSLSPPAERLHNEQFF
V: TRBV5-1; J: TRBJ2-1; CDR3: CASRLFSGDEQFF
V: TRBV18; J: TRBJ1-5; CDR3: CASSRLQGSREPQHF
V: TRBV7-9; J: TRBJ1-2; CDR3: CASSYGTGERGYTF
V: TRBV7-9; J: TRBJ1-1; CDR3: CASSLGTAKITEAFF
V: TRBV11-2; J: TRBJ2-2; CDR3: CASSSGLANTGELFF
V: TRBV2; J: TRBJ2-7; CDR3: CASSEGENYEQYF
V: TRBV30; J: TRBJ2-5; CDR3: CAWGQGQETQYF